This T cell receptor (beta chain) was recorded in a study of shared clonotypes between healthy human individuals. Study-wide background: For every donor, three CD4 naive, three CD4 memory, two CD8 naive and one CD8 memory plates were used. Overall study findings and caveats: The donor pool, a small one, limited the genetic and exposure-history diversity represented.

Into CD45RA+ naive and CD45RA-negative memory subsets, the CD4+ cells were split. This clone came up a few times. The antigen remains undetermined. On sorted subsets, replicate PCRs used 150 to 250 ng DNA, or 30,000 or so T cell genomes. Some clones are missing from TCRdb's copy, which holds only in-frame ones; the method was immunoSEQ multiplex PCR. The table has over a million clones, about 74% seen once. CDR3 length: 15 residues. V shed 4 bases and J shed 7 bases, with 14 bases lying between them. CDR1 is SGHAT, CDR2 FQDESV, per germline (reference sequence). This TCR was recovered from a young man in good health. Input material: memory CD4+ T cells sorted from blood. This sample's subset: CD45RA-negative fraction. The chain couples TRBV11-1 to TRBJ1-6; D is uncertain. The CDR3 reads CASSSGYLVNSPLHF. The CDR3 nucleotides read TGTGCCAGCAGCTCGGGGTACTTGGTCAATTCACCCCTCCACTTT.